A selection of T cell receptor beta chains follows, all from one sample in a study of blood T cell repertoires in COVID-19. Sequencing was performed with immunoSEQ multiplex PCR; in TCRdb, only in-frame clones are kept and a portion is missing. The sample holds roughly 230,000 clones, around 90% seen once. What was sequenced was peripheral blood. The receptors stem from a woman aged 60 to 75 with COVID-19, enrolled during active disease. The CDR3 runs from the conserved cysteine through the conserved F or W. D genes are given only for firm matches. For some rows the clone size is stated as once, few or many, or as a class when expanded; others skip it.

j_call | clone_size | v_call | d_call | cdr3_nt | cdr3_aa
TRBJ2-1 | . | TRBV7-3 | . | TGTGCCAGCAGCCGGGGAGCCAACAATGAGCAGTTCTTC | CASSRGANNEQFF
TRBJ1-4 | . | TRBV7-3 | . | TGTGCCAGCAGCTTAGGACCGGAGGCGGAACTGTTTTTT | CASSLGPEAELFF
TRBJ1-2 | . | TRBV6-6 | . | TGTGCCAGCTGGCGGGGTGCTGGCTACACCTTC | CASWRGAGYTF
TRBJ2-7 | . | TRBV9 | . | TGTGCCAGCAGCGTAGGGAGTTCCTACGAGCAGTACTTC | CASSVGSSYEQYF
TRBJ2-1 | once | TRBV6-2/TRBV6-3 | . | TGTGCCAGCAGTCTGAGACAGGACTTTGGTAATGAGCAGTTCTTC | CASSLRQDFGNEQFF
TRBJ2-5 | . | TRBV7-6 | TRBD1 | TGTGCCAGCAGCTTAGGGTTCTGGGACAGAGAATCCCAGAAAGAGACCCAGTACTTC | CASSLGFWDRESQKETQYF
TRBJ2-3 | . | TRBV10-3 | TRBD2 | TGTGCCATCAGTGAGGGACTAGCGGGCACAGATACGCAGTATTTT | CAISEGLAGTDTQYF
TRBJ2-1 | . | TRBV30 | TRBD2 | TGTGCCTGGAGTGGCCAACTAGCGGGACCCCACGGTAAGCAGTTCTTC | CAWSGQLAGPHGKQFF
TRBJ2-3 | once | TRBV18 | . | TGTGCCAGCTCACCACCCCCCCCGTTTAGCACAGATACGCAGTATTTT | CASSPPPPFSTDTQYF
TRBJ2-1 | . | TRBV4-2 | TRBD1 | TGTGCCAGCAGCCAAGCCCCAGGGGGCCTTAGCAGTGAGCAGTTCTTC | CASSQAPGGLSSEQFF
TRBJ2-7 | . | TRBV4-3 | TRBD1 | TGCGCCAGCAGCCAAGATTTTAGCTTGGGACAGGGTACCAACGAGCAGTACTTC | CASSQDFSLGQGTNEQYF
TRBJ1-2 | . | TRBV5-1 | TRBD1 | TGCGCCAGCAGCTGGGGACAGGGGAGCTATGGCTACACCTTC | CASSWGQGSYGYTF
TRBJ2-2 | . | TRBV5-6 | TRBD2 | TGTGCCAGCAGCTTGGTAGCGGGGGGCACCGGGGAGCTGTTTTTT | CASSLVAGGTGELFF
TRBJ1-2 | . | TRBV5-6 | . | TGTGCCAGCAGCCGCACCGACAGGGGCTACACCTTC | CASSRTDRGYTF